This T cell receptor beta chain emerged from a study of CD8+CD57+ T cells in acquired aplastic anemia listed by TCRdb under 2018. In terms of the full investigation: On average, sorted CD4+ and CD8+ cells yielded approximately 3 ug of extracted DNA, with a range of about 0.19 to 30 ug. A CD8+CD57+ expansion meant a frequency higher than the mean frequency seen in healthy subjects. Study-wide conclusions, independent of this receptor: Although roughly 29 CD8+ CDR3 sequences were shared by patients and controls, these sequences appeared highly expressed in patients and within the immunodominant clones of patients. Between patients and healthy controls, no significant difference in CD8+ Simpson's diversity was found (P=0.060).

V and J lose 5 bases and 4 bases, and a span of 11 bases separates them. The CDR3 goes from the cysteine to the phenylalanine over 14 residues. Only CDR3 DNA remains: 42 bases, in frame from the first base. CDR1 and CDR2 are read off the germline V gene as KGHDR and SFDVKD. This clonotype has a handful of counts. The antigen this receptor binds is unknown. The record has no base qualities; no much larger clone is one base away. The patients picked for sequencing were ones in whom flow cytometry had shown an expansion of CD8+CD57+ cells. Severe acquired aplastic anemia was diagnosed in all patients according to International Study of Aplastic Anemia and Agranulocytosis and Camitta criteria. Patients had received no therapy at the time of blood sampling. In this study, sorted CD4+ and CD8+ T cells from the blood of healthy subjects and of severe aplastic anemia patients had their TCR repertoires deep-sequenced. In the USA, patient enrollment took place under clinicaltrials.gov protocols 00001620, 01623167, 00001397, 00071045, 00081523 and 00961064. Ficoll-Paque density gradient centrifugation was used to isolate peripheral blood mononuclear cells. CD4+ and CD8+ T cells were sorted by FACS or magnetic beads before DNA extraction.

Genomic DNA served as template for TCR beta VDJ combination and CDR3 sequence profiling. An Illumina HiSeq 2000 was used for TCR repertoire sequencing. The original pipeline was this. Repertoires were assessed using TRBV/TRBJ rearrangement plots, CDR3 size and DJ length profiles, and Simpson's diversity index. The most abundant DNA sequence in the deep sequencing data was taken as the immunodominant clone. CDR3 amino acid sequences were checked for sharing between subjects and were compared against published repertoires and the VDJdb database. TCRdb ran its own pipeline on the public reads, namely fastp trimming at Q25 and MiXCR clone calling, and kept in-frame beta chains. Rows are unified per CDR3 protein, each entry keeping the most common DNA and genes. TCRdb assigned the V and J calls; the authors' analysis was not used. A total of about 160,000 distinct CDR3 sequences appear in this sample, 65% to 75% of them only once. The top ten constitute approximately 42% of the sample.

The rearranged chain carries TRBV24-1 and TRBJ1-5; the D gene identity is not certain. Sequencing input: sorted CD4+, CD8+, or CD8+CD57+ T cells (not recorded which) from PBMCs. The TCR was taken from a human donor with aplastic anemia. The nucleotides read TGTGCCACCAGTGCGGGTCGGGTAAATCAGCCCCAGCATTTT. Its protein reads: CATSAGRVNQPQHF.